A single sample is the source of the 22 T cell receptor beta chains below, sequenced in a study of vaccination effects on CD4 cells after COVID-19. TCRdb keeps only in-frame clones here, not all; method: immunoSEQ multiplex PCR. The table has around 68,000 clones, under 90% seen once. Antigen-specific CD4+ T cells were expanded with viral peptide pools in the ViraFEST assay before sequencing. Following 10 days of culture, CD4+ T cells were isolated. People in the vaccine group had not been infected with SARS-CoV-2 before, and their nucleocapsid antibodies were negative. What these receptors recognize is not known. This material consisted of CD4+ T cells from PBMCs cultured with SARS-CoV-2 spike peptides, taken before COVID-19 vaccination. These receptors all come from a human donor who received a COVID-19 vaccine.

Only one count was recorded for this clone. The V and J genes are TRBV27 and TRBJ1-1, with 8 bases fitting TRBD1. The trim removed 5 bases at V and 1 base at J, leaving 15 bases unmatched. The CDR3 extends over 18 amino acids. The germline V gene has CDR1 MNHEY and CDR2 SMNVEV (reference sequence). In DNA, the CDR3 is TGTGCCAGCAGTATTATCCCAGGGGGCCAAGGTCGGAACACTGAAGCTTTCTTT. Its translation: CASSIIPGGQGRNTEAFF.

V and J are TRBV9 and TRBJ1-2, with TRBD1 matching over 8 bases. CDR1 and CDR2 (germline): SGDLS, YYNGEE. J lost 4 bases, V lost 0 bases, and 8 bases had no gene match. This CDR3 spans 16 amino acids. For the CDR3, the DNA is TGTGCCAGCAGCGTAGATCTAAGGACAGGGACCTATGGCTACACCTTC. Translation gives CASSVDLRTGTYGYTF.

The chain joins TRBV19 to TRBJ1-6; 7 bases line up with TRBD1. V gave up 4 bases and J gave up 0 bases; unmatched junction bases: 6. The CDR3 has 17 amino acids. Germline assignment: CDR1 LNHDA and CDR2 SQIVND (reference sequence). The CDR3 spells CASSRGQMSSYNSPLHF. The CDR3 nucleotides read TGTGCCAGTAGTAGGGGACAGATGAGCTCCTATAATTCACCCCTCCACTTT.

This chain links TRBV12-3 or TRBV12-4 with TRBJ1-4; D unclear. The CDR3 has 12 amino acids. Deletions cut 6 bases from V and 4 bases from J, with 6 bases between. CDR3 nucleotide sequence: TGTGCCAGCAGCAACAATAATGAAAAACTGTTTTTT. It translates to CASSNNNEKLFF.

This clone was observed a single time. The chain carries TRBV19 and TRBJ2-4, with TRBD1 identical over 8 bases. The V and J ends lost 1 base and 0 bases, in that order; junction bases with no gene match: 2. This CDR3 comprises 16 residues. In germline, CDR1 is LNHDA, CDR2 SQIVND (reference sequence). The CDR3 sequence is CASSIGTGRAKNIQYF. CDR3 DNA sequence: TGTGCCAGTAGTATAGGGACAGGGAGAGCCAAAAACATTCAGTACTTC. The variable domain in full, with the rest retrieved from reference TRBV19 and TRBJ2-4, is DGGITQSPKYLFRKEGQNVTLSCEQNLNHDAMYWYRQDPGQGLRLIYYSQIVNDFQKGDIAEGYSVSREKKESFPLTVTSAQKNPTAFYLCASSIGTGRAKNIQYFGAGTRLSVL.

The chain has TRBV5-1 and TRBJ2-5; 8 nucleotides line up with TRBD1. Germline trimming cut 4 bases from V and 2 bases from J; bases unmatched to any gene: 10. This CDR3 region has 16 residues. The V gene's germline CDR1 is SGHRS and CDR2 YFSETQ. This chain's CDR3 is CASSLGTGDSQETQYF. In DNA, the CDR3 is TGCGCCAGCAGCCTGGGGACAGGAGACTCTCAAGAGACCCAGTACTTC.

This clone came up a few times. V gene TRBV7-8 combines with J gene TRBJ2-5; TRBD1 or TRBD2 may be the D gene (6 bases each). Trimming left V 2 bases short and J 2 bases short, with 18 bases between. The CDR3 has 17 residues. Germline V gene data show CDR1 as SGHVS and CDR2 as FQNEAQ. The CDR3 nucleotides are TGTGCCAGCAGCTTACGGGTGGGGGGCTTTCCACAAGAGACCCAGTACTTC. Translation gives CASSLRVGGFPQETQYF.

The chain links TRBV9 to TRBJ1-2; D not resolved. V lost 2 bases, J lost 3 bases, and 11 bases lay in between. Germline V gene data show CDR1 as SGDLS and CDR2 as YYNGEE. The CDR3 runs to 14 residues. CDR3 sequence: CASSVRDKDYGYTF. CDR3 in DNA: TGTGCCAGCAGCGTGCGAGACAAGGACTATGGCTACACCTTC.

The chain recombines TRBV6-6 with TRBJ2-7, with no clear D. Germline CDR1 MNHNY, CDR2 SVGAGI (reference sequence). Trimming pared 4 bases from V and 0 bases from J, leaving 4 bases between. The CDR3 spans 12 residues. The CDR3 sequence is CASSSNSYEQYV. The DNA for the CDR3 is TGTGCCAGCAGTTCAAACTCCTACGAGCAGTACGTC.

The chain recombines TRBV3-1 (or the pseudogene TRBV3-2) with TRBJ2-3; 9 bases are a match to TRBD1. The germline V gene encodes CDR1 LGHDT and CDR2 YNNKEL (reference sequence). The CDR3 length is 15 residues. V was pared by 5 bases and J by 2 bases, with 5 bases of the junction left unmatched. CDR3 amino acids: CASSARQGVTDTQYF. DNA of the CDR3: TGTGCCAGCAGCGCCCGACAGGGGGTCACAGATACGCAGTATTTT.

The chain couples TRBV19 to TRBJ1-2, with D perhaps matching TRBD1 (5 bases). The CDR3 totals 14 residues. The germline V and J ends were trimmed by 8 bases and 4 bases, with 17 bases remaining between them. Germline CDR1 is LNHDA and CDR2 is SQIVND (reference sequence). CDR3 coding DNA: TGTGCCAGTCACGTGGGGGTCGTAGGCTATGGCTACACCTTC. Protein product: CASHVGVVGYGYTF.

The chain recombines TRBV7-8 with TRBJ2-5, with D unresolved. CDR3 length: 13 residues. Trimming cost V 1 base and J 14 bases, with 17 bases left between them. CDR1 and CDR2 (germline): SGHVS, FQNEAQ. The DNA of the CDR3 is TGTGCCAGCAGCTTAGGGTTGGCCAGAACGTTATACTTC. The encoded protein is CASSLGLARTLYF.

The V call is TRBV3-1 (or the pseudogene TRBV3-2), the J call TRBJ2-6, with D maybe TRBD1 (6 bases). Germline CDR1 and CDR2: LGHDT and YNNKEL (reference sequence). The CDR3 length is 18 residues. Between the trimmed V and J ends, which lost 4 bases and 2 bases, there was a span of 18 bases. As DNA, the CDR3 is TGTGCCAGCAGCCCATCCTCCGGGACATCGACTGGGGCCAACGTCCTGACTTTC. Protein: CASSPSSGTSTGANVLTF.

This CDR3 is CASSYRGQDLYNEQFF. As DNA, the CDR3 is TGTGCCAGCAGTTACCGCGGACAGGACCTATACAATGAGCAGTTCTTC. J is TRBJ2-1 and V is TRBV6-2 or TRBV6-3, with 7 bases lining up with TRBD1. Germline V gene sequence: CDR1 MNHEY, CDR2 SVGEGT. The CDR3 has 16 amino acids. V shed 2 bases, J shed 4 bases, and the junction held 8 bases outside the gene matches.

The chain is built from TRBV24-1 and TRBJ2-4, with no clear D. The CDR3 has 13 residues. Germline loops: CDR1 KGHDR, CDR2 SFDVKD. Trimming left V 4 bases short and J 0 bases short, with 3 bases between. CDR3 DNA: TGTGCCACCAGTGAAATAGCCAAAAACATTCAGTACTTC. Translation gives CATSEIAKNIQYF.

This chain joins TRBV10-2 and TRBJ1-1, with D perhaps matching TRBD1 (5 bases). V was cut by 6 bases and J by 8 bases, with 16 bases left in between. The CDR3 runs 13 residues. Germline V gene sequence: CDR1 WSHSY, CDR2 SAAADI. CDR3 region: CASRRVLGTEAFF. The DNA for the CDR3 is TGCGCCAGCAGAAGGGTCTTAGGGACCGAAGCTTTCTTT.

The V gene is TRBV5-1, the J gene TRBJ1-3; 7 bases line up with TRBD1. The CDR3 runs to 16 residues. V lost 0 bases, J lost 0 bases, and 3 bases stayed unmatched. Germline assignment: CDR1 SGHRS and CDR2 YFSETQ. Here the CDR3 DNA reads TGCGCCAGCAGCTTGGGGGGACAGACCTCTGGAAACACCATATATTTT. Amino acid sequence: CASSLGGQTSGNTIYF. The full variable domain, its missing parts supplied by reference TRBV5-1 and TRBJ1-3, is KAGVTQTPRYLIKTRGQQVTLSCSPISGHRSVSWYQQTPGQGLQFLFEYFSETQRNKGNFPGRFSGRQFSNSRSEMNVSTLELGDSALYLCASSLGGQTSGNTIYFGEGSWLTVV.

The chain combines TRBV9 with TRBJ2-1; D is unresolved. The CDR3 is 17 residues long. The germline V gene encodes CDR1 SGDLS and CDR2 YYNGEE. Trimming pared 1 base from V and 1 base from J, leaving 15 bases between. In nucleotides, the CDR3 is TGTGCCAGCAGCGTATCGGCAGCCACCCTTTCCTACAATGAGCAGTTCTTC. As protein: CASSVSAATLSYNEQFF.

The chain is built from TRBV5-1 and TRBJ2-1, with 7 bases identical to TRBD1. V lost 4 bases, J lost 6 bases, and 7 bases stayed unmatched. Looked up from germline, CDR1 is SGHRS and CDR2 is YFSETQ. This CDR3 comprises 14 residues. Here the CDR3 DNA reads TGCGCCAGCAGCGTATCCGGGACAGCCAATGAGCAGTTCTTC. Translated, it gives CASSVSGTANEQFF.

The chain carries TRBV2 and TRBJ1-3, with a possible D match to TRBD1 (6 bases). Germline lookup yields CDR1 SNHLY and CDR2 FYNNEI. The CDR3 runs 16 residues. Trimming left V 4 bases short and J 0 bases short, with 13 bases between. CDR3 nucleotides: TGTGCCAGCAGTGTACGGACAGCACGCTCTGGAAACACCATATATTTT. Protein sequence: CASSVRTARSGNTIYF.

The CDR3 reads CASSQDWFRGAVQETQYF. The DNA for the CDR3 is TGTGCCAGCAGCCAAGATTGGTTTAGGGGGGCCGTTCAAGAGACCCAGTACTTC. V is TRBV3-1 (or the pseudogene TRBV3-2) and J is TRBJ2-5; D may correspond to TRBD1 or TRBD2 (6 bases each). CDR3 length: 18 amino acids. Deletions cut 0 bases from V and 2 bases from J, with 19 bases between. Germline values: CDR1 LGHDT, CDR2 YNNKEL (reference sequence).

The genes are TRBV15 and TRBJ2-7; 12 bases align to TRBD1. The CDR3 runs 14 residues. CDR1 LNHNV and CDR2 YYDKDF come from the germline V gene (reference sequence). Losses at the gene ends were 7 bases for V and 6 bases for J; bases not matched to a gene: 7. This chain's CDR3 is CATKEGDRGREQYV. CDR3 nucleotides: TGTGCCACCAAGGAGGGGGACAGGGGGCGCGAGCAGTACGTC.